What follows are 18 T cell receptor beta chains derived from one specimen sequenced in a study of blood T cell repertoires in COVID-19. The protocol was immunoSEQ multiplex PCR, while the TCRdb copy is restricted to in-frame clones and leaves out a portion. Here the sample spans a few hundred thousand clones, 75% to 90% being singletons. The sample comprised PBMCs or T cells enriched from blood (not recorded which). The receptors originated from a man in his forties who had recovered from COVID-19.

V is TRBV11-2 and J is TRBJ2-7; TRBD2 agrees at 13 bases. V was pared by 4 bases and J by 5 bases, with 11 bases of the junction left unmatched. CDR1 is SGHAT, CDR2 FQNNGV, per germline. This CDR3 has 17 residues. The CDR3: CASSWTSGSLEMDEQYF. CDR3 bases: TGTGCCAGCAGCTGGACTAGCGGGAGCCTTGAGATGGACGAGCAGTACTTC.

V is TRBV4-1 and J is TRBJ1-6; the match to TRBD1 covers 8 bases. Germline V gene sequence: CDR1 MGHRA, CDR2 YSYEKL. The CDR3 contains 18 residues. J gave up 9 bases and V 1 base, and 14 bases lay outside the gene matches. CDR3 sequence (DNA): TGCGCCAGCAGCCAAGCTCACTTTGGACAGGGAAGGATTTCACCCCTCCACTTT. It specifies CASSQAHFGQGRISPLHF.

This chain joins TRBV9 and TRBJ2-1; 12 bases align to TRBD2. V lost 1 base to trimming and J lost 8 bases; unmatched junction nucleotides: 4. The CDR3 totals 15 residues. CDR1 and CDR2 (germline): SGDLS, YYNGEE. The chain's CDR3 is CASSVTSGRSYEQFF. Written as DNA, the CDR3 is TGTGCCAGCAGCGTAACTAGCGGGAGGTCCTATGAGCAGTTCTTC.

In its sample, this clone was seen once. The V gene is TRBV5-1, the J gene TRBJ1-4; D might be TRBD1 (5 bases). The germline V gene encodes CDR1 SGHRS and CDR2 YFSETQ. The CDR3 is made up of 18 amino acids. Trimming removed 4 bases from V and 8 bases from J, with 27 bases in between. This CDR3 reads CASSPLPGGYRTGEKLFF. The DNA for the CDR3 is TGCGCCAGCAGCCCGCTTCCCGGGGGTTATAGGACCGGCGAAAAACTGTTTTTT.

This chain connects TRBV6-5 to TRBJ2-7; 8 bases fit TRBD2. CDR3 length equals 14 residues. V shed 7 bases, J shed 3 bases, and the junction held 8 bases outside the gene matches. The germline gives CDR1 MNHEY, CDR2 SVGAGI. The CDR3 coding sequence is TGTGCCAGCATCAGCGGGAGTGGAGTCTACGAGCAGTACTTC. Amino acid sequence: CASISGSGVYEQYF.

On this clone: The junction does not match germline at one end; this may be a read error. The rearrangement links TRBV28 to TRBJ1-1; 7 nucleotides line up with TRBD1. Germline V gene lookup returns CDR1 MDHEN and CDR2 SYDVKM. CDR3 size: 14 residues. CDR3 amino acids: CASSLRGLKTEAFF. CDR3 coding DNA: TGTGCCAGCAGTTTAAGGGGGCTGAAGACTGAAGCTTTCTTT.

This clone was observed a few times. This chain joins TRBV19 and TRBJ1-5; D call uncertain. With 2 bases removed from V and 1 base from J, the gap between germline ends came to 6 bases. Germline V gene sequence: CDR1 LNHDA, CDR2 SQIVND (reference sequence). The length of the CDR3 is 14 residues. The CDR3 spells CASSISTSNQPQHF. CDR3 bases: TGTGCCAGTAGTATATCTACCAGCAATCAGCCCCAGCATTTT.

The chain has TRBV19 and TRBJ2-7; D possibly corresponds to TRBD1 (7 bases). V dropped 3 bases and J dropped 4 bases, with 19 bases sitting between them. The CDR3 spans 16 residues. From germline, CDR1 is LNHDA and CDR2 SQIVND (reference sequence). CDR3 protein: CASSILPTGTPYEQYF. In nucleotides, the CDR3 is TGTGCCAGTAGTATTCTCCCGACAGGGACTCCATACGAGCAGTACTTC. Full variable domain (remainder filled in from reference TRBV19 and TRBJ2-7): DGGITQSPKYLFRKEGQNVTLSCEQNLNHDAMYWYRQDPGQGLRLIYYSQIVNDFQKGDIAEGYSVSREKKESFPLTVTSAQKNPTAFYLCASSILPTGTPYEQYFGPGTRLTVT.

The CDR3, as DNA: TGTGCCAGCAGCCCCCGGACAGGGCTTGATGAAAAACTGTTTTTT. This gives the protein CASSPRTGLDEKLFF. The rearrangement uses TRBV28 and TRBJ1-4, with 8 bases aligning to TRBD1. The CDR3 extends over 15 amino acids. V lost 6 bases to trimming and J lost 6 bases; unmatched junction nucleotides: 9. Per germline, CDR1 MDHEN and CDR2 SYDVKM.

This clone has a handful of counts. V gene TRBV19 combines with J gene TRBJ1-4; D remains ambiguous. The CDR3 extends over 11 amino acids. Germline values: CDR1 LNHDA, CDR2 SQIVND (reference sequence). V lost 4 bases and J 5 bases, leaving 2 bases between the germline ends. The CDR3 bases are TGTGCCAGTAGTACGAATGAAAAACTGTTTTTT. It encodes CASSTNEKLFF.

The CDR3 is CASSSGLALLLTDTQYF. The CDR3 DNA sequence: TGTGCCAGCAGCTCTGGACTAGCCCTGTTACTTACAGATACGCAGTATTTT. The chain links TRBV11-2 to TRBJ2-3; 8 bases fit TRBD2. V lost 4 bases to trimming and J lost 3 bases; unmatched junction nucleotides: 12. The CDR3 is made up of 17 amino acids. The germline CDR1 and CDR2 sequences are SGHAT and FQNNGV.

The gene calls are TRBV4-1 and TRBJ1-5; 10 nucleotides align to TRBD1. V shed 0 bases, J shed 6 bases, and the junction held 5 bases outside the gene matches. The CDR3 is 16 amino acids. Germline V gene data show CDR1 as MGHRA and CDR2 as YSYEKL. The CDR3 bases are TGCGCCAGCAGCCAAGAGGGGACAGGGGTGGTTCAGCCCCAGCATTTT. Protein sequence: CASSQEGTGVVQPQHF.

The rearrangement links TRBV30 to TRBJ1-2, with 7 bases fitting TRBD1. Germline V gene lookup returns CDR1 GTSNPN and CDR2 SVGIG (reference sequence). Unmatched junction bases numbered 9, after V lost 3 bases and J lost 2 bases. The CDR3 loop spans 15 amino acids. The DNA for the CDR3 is TGTGCCTGGAGGGTGATAACAGGGGTCAACTATGGCTACACCTTC. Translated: CAWRVITGVNYGYTF.

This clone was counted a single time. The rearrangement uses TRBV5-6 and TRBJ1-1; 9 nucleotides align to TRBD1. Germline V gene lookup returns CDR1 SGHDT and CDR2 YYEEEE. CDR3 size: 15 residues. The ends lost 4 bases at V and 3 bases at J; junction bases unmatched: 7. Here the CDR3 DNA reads TGTGCCAGCAGCCAAAAGGGACAGGGCTACACTGAAGCTTTCTTT. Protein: CASSQKGQGYTEAFF.

CDR3 nucleotides: TGCAGCGTTGAAGTTCTAGGAAAAGAGACCCAGTACTTC. As protein: CSVEVLGKETQYF. The chain couples TRBV29-1 to TRBJ2-5; D remains ambiguous. Germline loops: CDR1 SQVTM, CDR2 ANQGSEA. This CDR3 is 13 amino acids long. V shed 1 base and J shed 3 bases, with 9 bases lying between them.

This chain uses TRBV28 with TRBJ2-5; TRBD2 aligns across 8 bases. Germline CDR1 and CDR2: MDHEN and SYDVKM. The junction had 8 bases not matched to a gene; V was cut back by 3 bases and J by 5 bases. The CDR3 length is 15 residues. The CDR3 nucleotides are TGTGCCAGCAGTTTCACAGCGGGAGAGGGCGAGACCCAGTACTTC. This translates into CASSFTAGEGETQYF.

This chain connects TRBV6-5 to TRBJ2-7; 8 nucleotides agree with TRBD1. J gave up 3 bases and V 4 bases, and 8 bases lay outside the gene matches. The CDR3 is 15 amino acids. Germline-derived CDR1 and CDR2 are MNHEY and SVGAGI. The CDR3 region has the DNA TGTGCCAGCAGTTCCAGGGACAGGAGCTTCTACGAGCAGTACTTC. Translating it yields CASSSRDRSFYEQYF.

This chain's CDR3 is CASSFSTSGASYNEQFF. In nucleotides, the CDR3 is TGTGCCAGCAGCTTCTCGACTAGCGGGGCTTCCTACAATGAGCAGTTCTTC. V and J are TRBV7-2 and TRBJ2-1; TRBD2 matches 11 bases. V shed 3 bases, J shed 1 base, and the junction held 5 bases outside the gene matches. Germline values: CDR1 SGHTA, CDR2 FQGNSA. The CDR3 consists of 17 residues.